The source of this TCR beta chain is a study of OX40 agonist ivuxolimab in advanced cancers. V was pared by 6 bases and J by 1 base, with 8 bases of the junction left unmatched. The germline gives CDR1 SNHLY, CDR2 FYNNEI. The CDR3 is made up of 16 amino acids. Assay used: immunoSEQ multiplex PCR; TCRdb lists only in-frame clones, some missing. The data hold about 14,000 clones, with about 80% observed a single time. The sample in question was CD4+ or CD8+ T cells sorted from blood, obtained in a trial of the OX40 agonist ivuxolimab. The source is an adult with an advanced solid tumor such as melanoma, head and neck, liver or kidney cancer. The J gene is TRBJ2-3, the V gene TRBV2; TRBD2 agrees at 9 bases. CDR3 nucleotide sequence: TGTGCCAGCAGGGGGGGCCTAGCGGGGCGCACAGATACGCAGTATTTT. Its protein is CASRGGLAGRTDTQYF.